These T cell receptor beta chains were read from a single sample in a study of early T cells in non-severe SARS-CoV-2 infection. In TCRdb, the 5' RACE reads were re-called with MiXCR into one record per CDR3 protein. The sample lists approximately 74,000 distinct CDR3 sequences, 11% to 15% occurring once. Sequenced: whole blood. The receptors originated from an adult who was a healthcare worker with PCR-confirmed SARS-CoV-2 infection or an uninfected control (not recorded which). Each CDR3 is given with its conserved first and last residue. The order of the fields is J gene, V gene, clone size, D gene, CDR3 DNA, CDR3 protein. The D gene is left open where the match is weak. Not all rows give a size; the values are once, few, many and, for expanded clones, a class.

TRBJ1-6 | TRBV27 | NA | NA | TGTGCCAGCAGTCCAGGGGCGGATTCACCCCTCCACTTT | CASSPGADSPLHF
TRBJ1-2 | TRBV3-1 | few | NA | TGTGCCAGCAGCCCCACCTCCTCGACAGCCTATGGCTACACCTTC | CASSPTSSTAYGYTF
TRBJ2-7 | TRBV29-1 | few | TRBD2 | TGCAGCGTGGGGACTAGCGGGGGCGACGAGCAGTACTTC | CSVGTSGGDEQYF
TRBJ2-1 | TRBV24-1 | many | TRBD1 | TGTGCCACCAGCACGGGACAGTCAAGCTCCTACAATGAGCAGTTCTTC | CATSTGQSSSYNEQFF
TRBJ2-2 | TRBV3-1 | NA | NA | TGTGCCAGCAGCCAAGTAGGCCTCACCGGGGAGCTGTTTTTT | CASSQVGLTGELFF
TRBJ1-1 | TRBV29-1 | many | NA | TGCAGCGTGGCCCAGGGGAGGGACACTGAAGCTTTCTTT | CSVAQGRDTEAFF
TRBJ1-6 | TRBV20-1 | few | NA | TGCAGTGCTAGAGGCAGAAGCCTAGGACCCCTCCACTTT | CSARGRSLGPLHF
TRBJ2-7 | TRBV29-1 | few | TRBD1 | TGCAGCGGTTCCCGGACAGGGGGAAGCGAGCAGTACTTC | CSGSRTGGSEQYF
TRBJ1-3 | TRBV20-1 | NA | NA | TGCAGTGCTTCCGGCCCAGGGTACACCATATATTTT | CSASGPGYTIYF
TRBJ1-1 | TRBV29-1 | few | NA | TGCAGCGTTGTACAGGCCGCGAACACTGAAGCTTTCTTT | CSVVQAANTEAFF
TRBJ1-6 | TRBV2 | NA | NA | TGTGCCAGCTTGAGGACAGAGCGGATAATAGGATCACCCCTCCACTTT | CASLRTERIIGSPLHF
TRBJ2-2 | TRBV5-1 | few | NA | TGCGCCAGCAGCTTGGGGGCCGCGAACACCGGGGAGCTGTTTTTT | CASSLGAANTGELFF
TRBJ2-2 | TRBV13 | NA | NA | TGTGCCAGCAGCTTATCGGTTTCTCCTTCCCGGGGCGGGGAGCTGTTTTTT | CASSLSVSPSRGGELFF
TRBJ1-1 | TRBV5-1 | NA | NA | TGCGCCAGCAGCAAAGACACCCGAGGGGGTAACACTGAAGCTTTCTTT | CASSKDTRGGNTEAFF
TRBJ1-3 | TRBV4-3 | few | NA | TGCGCCAGCAGCCAAGACTTTTTGCCGGGACAAAGCTCTGGAAACACCATATATTTT | CASSQDFLPGQSSGNTIYF
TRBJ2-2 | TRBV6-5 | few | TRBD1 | TGTGCCAGCAGTTTACCCGGGACAGGGGGCTTCGGGGAGCTGTTTTTT | CASSLPGTGGFGELFF
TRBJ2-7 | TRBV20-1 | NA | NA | TGCAGTGCTAGGGGGGTCTCCTACGAGCAGTACTTC | CSARGVSYEQYF
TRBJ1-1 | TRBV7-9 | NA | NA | TGTGCCAGCAGCTCGGACGGGGGTCCCACTGAAGCTTTCTTT | CASSSDGGPTEAFF
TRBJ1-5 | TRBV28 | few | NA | TGTGCCAGCTCTCCCGGGCGGAAAGTGACCAATCAGCCCCAGCATTTT | CASSPGRKVTNQPQHF
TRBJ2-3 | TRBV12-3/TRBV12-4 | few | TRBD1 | TGTGCCAGCAGTCCCGACCCCCGCCGGGACAGGGTAGATACGCAGTATTTT | CASSPDPRRDRVDTQYF
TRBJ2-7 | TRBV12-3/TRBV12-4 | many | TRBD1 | TGTGCCAGCAGTTTCCAGGGGGCGGGTGAGCAGTACTTC | CASSFQGAGEQYF
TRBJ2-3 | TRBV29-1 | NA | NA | TGCAGCGTTGAGGGGGCCAGCCCAGATACGCAGTATTTT | CSVEGASPDTQYF
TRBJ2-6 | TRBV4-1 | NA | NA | TGCGCCAGCAGCCAAAGGGACATTACTCTCTCTGGGGCCAACGTCCTGACTTTC | CASSQRDITLSGANVLTF
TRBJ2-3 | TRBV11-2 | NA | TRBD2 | TGTGCCAGCAGAGGCGGGGGGGCCGCCGGAGATACGCAGTATTTT | CASRGGGAAGDTQYF
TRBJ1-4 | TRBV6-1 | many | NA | TGTGCCAGCAGTGAAGCTAGTAGGGTAACTAATGAAAAACTGTTTTTT | CASSEASRVTNEKLFF
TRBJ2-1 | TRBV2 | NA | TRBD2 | TGTGCCAGCAGGCAAACCGGGACTAGCGGGGGGATCTCCTACAATGAGCAGTTCTTC | CASRQTGTSGGISYNEQFF
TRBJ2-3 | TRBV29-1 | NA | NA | TGCAGCGTAGCAAGCACAGATACGCAGTATTTT | CSVASTDTQYF
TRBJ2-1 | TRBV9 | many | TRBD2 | TGTGCCAGCAGCGTGGGAGGCGGGACTACTGTTGAGCAGTTCTTC | CASSVGGGTTVEQFF
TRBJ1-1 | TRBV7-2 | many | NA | TGTGCCAGCAGCTTATCGCAGGGTAACACTGAAGCTTTCTTT | CASSLSQGNTEAFF
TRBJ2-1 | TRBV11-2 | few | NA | TGTGCCAGCAGCTTTCAGGGCAGCGAATCCTACAATGAGCAGTTCTTC | CASSFQGSESYNEQFF
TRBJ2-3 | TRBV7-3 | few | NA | TGTGCCAGCAGCTTGTGGGGGGGCCCGAGCACAGATACGCAGTATTTT | CASSLWGGPSTDTQYF